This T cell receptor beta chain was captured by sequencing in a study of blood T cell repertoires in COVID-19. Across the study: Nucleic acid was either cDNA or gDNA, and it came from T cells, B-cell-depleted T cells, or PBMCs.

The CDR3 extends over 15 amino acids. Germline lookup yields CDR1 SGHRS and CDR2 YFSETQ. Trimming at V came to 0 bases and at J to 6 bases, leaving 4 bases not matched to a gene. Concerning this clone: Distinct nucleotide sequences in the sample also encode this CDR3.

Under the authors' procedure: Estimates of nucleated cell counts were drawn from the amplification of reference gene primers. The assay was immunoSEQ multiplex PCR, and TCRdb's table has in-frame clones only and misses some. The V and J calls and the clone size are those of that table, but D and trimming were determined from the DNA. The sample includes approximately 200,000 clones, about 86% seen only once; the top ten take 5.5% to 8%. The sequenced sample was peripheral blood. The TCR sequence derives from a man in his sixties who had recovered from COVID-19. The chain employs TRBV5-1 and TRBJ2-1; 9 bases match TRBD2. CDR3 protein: CASSLGLAGFNEQFF. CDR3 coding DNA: TGCGCCAGCAGCTTGGGGCTAGCGGGGTTCAATGAGCAGTTCTTC.